A single sample gave rise to the 10 T cell receptor beta chains below, sequenced in a study of regulatory T cells in long-lasting Graves disease. The authors built TCR beta libraries using iRepertoire HTBI primers and Arm-PCR of CDR3 regions. Using its own MiXCR run on the multiplex PCR reads, TCRdb lists one record per CDR3 protein. The table has about 360,000 distinct CDR3 sequences, around 15% seen once. Time point specified: newly diagnosed GD, antithyroid drugs for less than 3 months. PBMCs were the source of the RNA used for TCR sequencing. These data also formed part of another study, on T cells in Graves' hyperthyroidism and ophthalmopathy.

This sample comprised peripheral blood mononuclear cells (PBMCs), obtained at new diagnosis, from a patient treated with antithyroid drugs. Source of these receptors: a woman aged 18-35 years with Graves disease.

Details on this clonotype: It differs at one base from a far larger clone, so likely a read error. The chain is built from TRBV11-2 and TRBJ2-1, with TRBD1 identical over 11 bases. Trimming took 6 bases from V and 8 from J; bases not matched to a gene: 9. CDR3 length: 15 residues. Per germline, CDR1 SGHAT and CDR2 FQNNGV. The CDR3 region has the DNA TGTGCCAGCAGATATCTGGGACAGGGGGACGATGAGCAGTTCTTC. Protein sequence: CASRYLGQGDDEQFF.

This clonotype was recorded at least ten times. The J gene is TRBJ2-5, the V gene TRBV6-2 or TRBV6-3; either TRBD1 or TRBD2 may fit D (5 bases each). This CDR3 comprises 14 residues. Germline V gene lookup returns CDR1 MNHEY and CDR2 SVGEGT. Between the trimmed V and J ends, which lost 5 bases and 1 base, there was a span of 11 bases. CDR3 amino acids: CASSEGMIQETQYF. CDR3 nucleotide sequence: TGTGCCAGCAGTGAGGGGATGATCCAAGAGACCCAGTACTTC.

This clonotype was seen only a few times. This sequence joins TRBV18 and TRBJ2-5; TRBD2 matches at 7 bases. Germline assignment: CDR1 KGHSH and CDR2 LQKENI. V dropped 4 bases and J dropped 1; count of bases not matched to a gene: 6. The CDR3 is made up of 15 amino acids. The CDR3 is CASSRYRLAQETQYF. The CDR3 nucleotides read TGTGCCAGCTCACGGTACCGACTAGCCCAAGAGACCCAGTACTTC.

At least ten counts were recorded for this clonotype. The chain is built from TRBV6-1 and TRBJ1-2; D uncertain. Per the germline V gene, CDR1 is MNHNS and CDR2 is SASEGT. The CDR3 is made up of 16 amino acids. V lost 4 bases and J 6 bases, leaving 21 bases between the germline ends. CDR3 nucleotide sequence: TGTGCCAGCAGTGTGGAGGTCGTAACGATGGGCGATGGCTACACCTTC. It codes for CASSVEVVTMGDGYTF.

The V gene is TRBV27, the J gene TRBJ1-2; D unclear. CDR1 and CDR2 (germline): MNHEY, SMNVEV (reference sequence). The ends were cut back, 11 bases at V and 5 bases at J, with 15 bases in the middle. The CDR3 totals 12 residues. The CDR3 bases are TGTGCCTCCGGAACGGGAGGGTATGGCTACACCTTC. Its protein product is CASGTGGYGYTF.

At least ten counts were recorded for this clonotype. The chain carries TRBV19 and TRBJ1-1; a weak D match, TRBD1 (6 bases). This CDR3 comprises 18 residues. Looked up from germline, CDR1 is LNHDA and CDR2 is SQIVND (reference sequence). Trimming pared 6 bases from V and 0 bases from J, leaving 23 bases between. This CDR3 is CASSTQIITGTMNTEAFF. CDR3 DNA: TGTGCCAGTAGCACTCAGATTATAACAGGGACCATGAACACTGAAGCTTTCTTT.

Many counts were recorded for this clonotype. This rearrangement joins TRBV6-9 to TRBJ1-1; D is unclear. The CDR3 sequence is 13 residues long. Trimming removed 2 bases at V and 1 base at J, with 5 bases between. The germline V gene has CDR1 MNHGY and CDR2 SVAAGI. The CDR3 region is CASSYIANTEAFF. The CDR3 coding sequence is TGTGCCAGCAGTTATATCGCGAACACTGAAGCTTTCTTT.

This clonotype was seen at least ten times. The rearrangement joins TRBV18 to TRBJ2-2; D is possibly TRBD2 (6 bases). The germline V gene encodes CDR1 KGHSH and CDR2 LQKENI. This CDR3 is built from 16 residues. V was trimmed by 3 bases and J by 1 base, leaving 12 bases between them. In DNA form, the CDR3 reads TGTGCCAGCTCACCGCCGGGAGCACTGAACACCGGGGAGCTGTTTTTT. This sequence encodes CASSPPGALNTGELFF.

This clonotype was detected many times. V and J are TRBV6-1 and TRBJ2-3; possible D gene TRBD1, 5 bases. CDR3 size: 13 residues. Trimming shortened V by 6 bases and J by 8 bases, and 15 bases separated the two germline ends. Germline CDR1 and CDR2: MNHNS and SASEGT. CDR3 sequence reads: CASRGPAVGTQYF. CDR3 DNA: TGTGCCAGCAGGGGGCCGGCAGTTGGTACGCAGTATTTT.

The sample holds many counts of this clonotype. The chain joins TRBV20-1 to TRBJ2-7; no definite D call. V lost 0 bases and J lost 4, with 19 bases in between. The germline V gene has CDR1 DFQATT and CDR2 SNEGSKA (reference sequence). The CDR3 runs to 16 residues. CDR3 sequence: CSARDPKAASGYEQYF. CDR3 in DNA: TGCAGTGCTAGAGATCCGAAGGCCGCGTCTGGATACGAGCAGTACTTC.